This entry is about one T cell receptor beta chain. Its antigen remains unidentified. The PCR made use of 60 Vbeta and 13 Jbeta primers. Using immunoSEQ multiplex PCR, the repertoire was profiled, and TCRdb retains in-frame clones only, with some absent. The table records about 130,000 clones, over 70% of them present only once. The sample originates from a study of cytomegalovirus exposure and HLA in healthy donors. Findings of the study overall: Presence/absence analyses took donor sequencing depth as roughly uniform.

Germline CDR1 SGDLS, CDR2 YYNGEE. This CDR3 is 11 amino acids long. V gave up 5 bases and J gave up 8 bases, with 8 bases separating them. V usage is TRBV9 and J usage is TRBJ2-1, with D possibly being TRBD2 (5 bases). The source is a man between 18 and 35 years old in good health and CMV-seropositive. Sequenced: PBMCs. The CDR3: CASSLADEQFF. The CDR3 nucleotides read TGTGCCAGCAGTCTAGCCGATGAGCAGTTCTTC.